This T cell receptor beta chain is from a study of identical twins. This CDR3 is 16 amino acids long. V lost 2 bases to trimming and J lost 4 bases; unmatched junction nucleotides: 7. Germline CDR1 SGHTA, CDR2 FQGNSA. Study-level findings and limits: Cord blood's abundant beta clonotypes had fewer insertions, unlike memory repertoires. Excess low generation probability was seen in twin-shared out-of-frame alpha sequences. Weaker excess sharing between twins was seen in beta out-of-frame sequences. Findings came from cross-sectional statistics, without long-term follow-up of donors.

Each CDR3 protein is one row after TCRdb ran MiXCR on the 5' RACE reads. The sample consists of roughly 1.6 million distinct CDR3 sequences, less than 40% of them appearing once. Of note for this clonotype: Antigen unknown.

Input material: cord blood. The receptor was derived from a newborn girl in good health. J is TRBJ2-3 and V is TRBV7-2; 9 bases match TRBD1. CDR3 loop: CASSLRPTGGADTQYF. The DNA for the CDR3 is TGTGCCAGCAGCTTAAGGCCTACAGGGGGCGCAGATACGCAGTATTTT.